This TCR beta chain stems from a study of control samples from healthy donors and cancer patients. This clone was detected only a few times. Repertoires were generated with immunoSEQ multiplex PCR, while TCRdb's copy carries only in-frame clones and drops some. The sample includes 150,000 to 200,000 clones, around nine tenths of them seen just once. Sequenced input: blood. The sequence derives from a woman in her 30s in good health.

The CDR3 DNA reads TGTGCCAGCTCACCAACAGGGGCAGATACGCAGTATTTT. It encodes CASSPTGADTQYF. The V and J genes are TRBV18 and TRBJ2-3; 7 nucleotides agree with TRBD1. Germline CDR1 KGHSH, CDR2 LQKENI. The J segment lost 4 bases and the V segment lost 2 bases, leaving 0 bases of the junction unmatched. CDR3 size: 13 residues.